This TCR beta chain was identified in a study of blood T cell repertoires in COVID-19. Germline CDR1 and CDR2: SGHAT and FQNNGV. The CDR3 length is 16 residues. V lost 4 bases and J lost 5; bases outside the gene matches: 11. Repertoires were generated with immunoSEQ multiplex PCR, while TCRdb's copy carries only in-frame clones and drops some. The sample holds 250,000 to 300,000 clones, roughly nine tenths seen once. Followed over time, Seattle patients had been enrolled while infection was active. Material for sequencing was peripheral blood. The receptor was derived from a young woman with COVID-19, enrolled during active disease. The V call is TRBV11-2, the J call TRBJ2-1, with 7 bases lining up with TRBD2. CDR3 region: CASSSYTSSGDNEQFF. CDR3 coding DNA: TGTGCCAGCAGCTCCTATACCTCTAGCGGAGACAATGAGCAGTTCTTC.